The sequence of this TCR beta chain was determined in a study of graft-versus-host responses after intestinal transplantation. This clone was seen only once. Its antigen is not identified. CDR1 and CDR2 from the germline V gene are LNHDA and SQIVND (reference sequence). The CDR3 extends over 14 amino acids. With 8 bases clipped from V and 5 bases from J, the junction kept 11 bases outside the gene matches. Some clones are missing from TCRdb's copy, which holds only in-frame ones; the method was immunoSEQ multiplex PCR. Here the sample spans roughly 92,000 clones, roughly 90% being singletons. The chain has TRBV19 and TRBJ1-1; 7 nucleotides agree with TRBD1. Sequencing used unstimulated CD4+ T cells sorted from spleen or lymph node cells, obtained before intestinal transplant. This TCR came from a human donor who received an intestinal transplant. The DNA of the CDR3 is TGTGCCAGTCTGAACCAGGGGGTTGGGACTGAAGCTTTCTTT. Residues: CASLNQGVGTEAFF.